Below, 30 T cell receptor beta chains from the same sample are listed, as sequenced in a study of cytomegalovirus exposure and HLA in healthy donors. With 60 Vbeta and 13 Jbeta primers, the PCR was carried out. Method: immunoSEQ multiplex PCR; TCRdb's copy keeps in-frame clones and lacks some. The top ten hold more than 5.5% of the sample, which has 170,000 or so clones, over 70% seen once. The sample comprised PBMCs. These receptors were obtained from a man aged 30-40 years in good health and CMV-seropositive.

Here the CDR3 reads CASSPGGGSNQPQHF. CDR3 DNA: TGTGCCAGCAGCCCCGGCGGGGGGAGCAATCAGCCCCAGCATTTT. The chain has TRBV11-2 and TRBJ1-5; D perhaps matches TRBD1 (5 bases). Trimming shortened V by 5 bases and J by 1 base, and 12 bases separated the two germline ends. Germline values: CDR1 SGHAT, CDR2 FQNNGV. The length of the CDR3 is 15 residues.

The J gene is TRBJ2-2, the V gene TRBV28; TRBD2 matches at 9 bases. Looked up from germline, CDR1 is MDHEN and CDR2 is SYDVKM. There are 14 residues in the CDR3. The V segment lost 10 bases and the J segment 6 bases; nucleotides outside the gene matches: 9. CDR3 nucleotides: TGTGCCACGAATGGGGTAGCGGGAGCCGGGGAGCTGTTTTTT. Translated, it gives CATNGVAGAGELFF. The variable domain in full, completed from reference TRBV28 and TRBJ2-2, reads DVKVTQSSRYLVKRTGEKVFLECVQDMDHENMFWYRQDPGLGLRLIYFSYDVKMKEKGDIPEGYSVSREKKERFSLILESASTNQTSMYLCATNGVAGAGELFFGEGSRLTVL.

The rearrangement links TRBV18 to TRBJ1-6; 8 positions agree with TRBD1. Trimming at V came to 6 bases and at J to 7 bases, leaving 5 bases not matched to a gene. CDR3 length: 14 amino acids. The germline gives CDR1 KGHSH, CDR2 LQKENI. CDR3 DNA sequence: TGTGCCAGCTCGCTGGACAGGGTAAATTCACCCCTCCACTTT. As protein: CASSLDRVNSPLHF.

This chain links TRBV6-5 with TRBJ1-4; 7 bases are a match to TRBD1. V gave up 7 bases and J gave up 10 bases; unmatched junction bases: 9. The germline V gene has CDR1 MNHEY and CDR2 SVGAGI. The CDR3 length is 13 residues. The CDR3 nucleotides are TGTGCCAGCACGGGCAGCCAGGGGGGAAAACTGTTTTTT. Its protein product is CASTGSQGGKLFF.

The chain recombines TRBV19 with TRBJ2-5, with D maybe TRBD2 (5 bases). Germline V gives CDR1 LNHDA, CDR2 SQIVND (reference sequence). V was clipped by 3 bases and J by 4 bases, with 12 bases between them. The CDR3 has 14 residues. CDR3 DNA: TGTGCCAGTAGTATTAGGAATAGCGTAGAGACCCAGTACTTC. Protein product: CASSIRNSVETQYF.

The chain joins TRBV2 to TRBJ1-6, with D perhaps matching TRBD1 (5 bases). Between the trimmed V and J ends, which lost 7 bases and 9 bases, there was a span of 13 bases. This CDR3 has 13 residues. Germline V CDR1 and CDR2: SNHLY, FYNNEI. The CDR3 sequence is CASIEQGGSPLHF. Written as DNA, the CDR3 is TGTGCCAGCATAGAGCAGGGCGGTTCACCCCTCCACTTT. Combining the CDR3 with reference TRBV2 and TRBJ1-6 gives the whole variable domain EPEVTQTPSHQVTQMGQEVILRCVPISNHLYFYWYRQILGQKVEFLVSFYNNEISEKSEIFDDQFSVERPDGSNFTLKIRSTKLEDSAMYFCASIEQGGSPLHFGNGTRLTVT.

The chain carries TRBV11-3 and TRBJ2-7; perhaps TRBD2 as D (6 bases). CDR3 length equals 14 residues. Germline lookup yields CDR1 SGHNT and CDR2 YENEEA. The ends were cut back, 5 bases at V and 0 bases at J, with 11 bases in the middle. DNA of the CDR3: TGTGCCAGCAGCCCGACTAGGATCTCCTACGAGCAGTACTTC. It translates to CASSPTRISYEQYF.

V and J are TRBV7-2 and TRBJ2-1; possibly TRBD2 for D (7 bases). The V gene's germline CDR1 is SGHTA and CDR2 FQGNSA. Between the trimmed V and J ends, which lost 3 bases and 2 bases, there was a span of 14 bases. The CDR3 length is 16 residues. CDR3 in DNA: TGTGCCAGCAGCTTTGAGTGGGGGGGCCCCTACAATGAGCAGTTCTTC. Its protein product is CASSFEWGGPYNEQFF.

The rearrangement uses TRBV7-8 and TRBJ2-3, with 10 bases that match TRBD1. Germline lookup yields CDR1 SGHVS and CDR2 FQNEAQ. V dropped 2 bases and J dropped 5; count of bases not matched to a gene: 7. The CDR3 is made up of 16 amino acids. CDR3 in DNA: TGTGCCAGCAGCTTATTTCGGACAGGGGGGAGAGATACGCAGTATTTT. Translating it yields CASSLFRTGGRDTQYF.

The V gene is TRBV6-5, the J gene TRBJ1-2; D is possibly TRBD1 (6 bases). There are 13 residues in the CDR3. The V end lost 7 bases, the J end lost 0 bases, and 9 bases lay between the germline ends. Per the germline V gene, CDR1 is MNHEY and CDR2 is SVGAGI. This chain's CDR3 is CASMRTANYGYTF. CDR3 DNA sequence: TGTGCCAGCATGCGGACAGCTAACTATGGCTACACCTTC.

Points on this clone: The junction departs from the called germline gene at one end, perhaps through a read error. J is TRBJ1-3 and V is TRBV7-8, with 7 bases matching TRBD1. This CDR3 has 12 residues. The germline V gene has CDR1 SGHVS and CDR2 FQNEAQ. The CDR3 bases are TGTGCCAGCAGCGTCGACAGGGTCTACAGGGATTTT. Translation gives CASSVDRVYRDF.

The chain's CDR3 is CASSQGSLLENQETQYF. CDR3 coding DNA: TGTGCCAGCAGCCAAGGGTCCTTACTAGAAAACCAAGAGACCCAGTACTTC. The gene calls are TRBV4-2 and TRBJ2-5, with D tentatively TRBD2 (5 bases). The germline V gene has CDR1 LGHNA and CDR2 YNFKEQ. The V and J ends lost 1 base and 0 bases respectively, with 15 bases between them. This CDR3 comprises 17 residues.

V gene TRBV19 combines with J gene TRBJ1-1; the D gene is possibly TRBD1 (6 bases). The CDR3 has 14 residues. Germline-derived CDR1 and CDR2 are LNHDA and SQIVND (reference sequence). Deletions cut 3 bases from V and 6 bases from J, with 14 bases between. The CDR3 region has the DNA TGTGCCAGTAGTATCGGGACAACCTTCGCTGAAGCTTTCTTT. This gives the protein CASSIGTTFAEAFF.

In its sample, this clone was seen a few times. The chain employs TRBV5-8 and TRBJ2-1; no firm D call. Trimming took 0 bases from V and 4 from J, leaving 5 bases between them. Germline lookup yields CDR1 SGHTS and CDR2 YDEGEE. This CDR3 comprises 13 residues. Written as DNA, the CDR3 is TGTGCCAGCAGCTTGGTTGCGTACAATGAGCAGTTCTTC. Amino acids: CASSLVAYNEQFF.

The chain couples TRBV5-4 to TRBJ2-7; 7 bases agree with TRBD1. J gave up 2 bases and V 1 base, and 6 bases lay outside the gene matches. Germline V gene lookup returns CDR1 SGHNT and CDR2 YYREEE (reference sequence). The CDR3 runs 15 residues. This chain's CDR3 is CASSLPGTATYEQYF. In nucleotides, the CDR3 is TGTGCCAGCAGCTTGCCTGGGACAGCTACCTACGAGCAGTACTTC. Variable domain in full (rest from reference TRBV5-4 and TRBJ2-7): ETGVTQSPTHLIKTRGQQVTLRCSSQSGHNTVSWYQQALGQGPQFIFQYYREEENGRGNFPPRFSGLQFPNYSSELNVNALELDDSALYLCASSLPGTATYEQYFGPGTRLTVT.

The sample holds a few counts of this clone. Its ends do not fully match the called genes, so a read error is possible. The chain employs TRBV14 and TRBJ2-7; 11 bases line up with TRBD1. This CDR3 contains 13 residues. The V gene's germline CDR1 is SGHDN and CDR2 FVKESK. CDR3 in DNA: TGTGCCAGCAGCTCCCGGGACAGGGGGACGGTGAGCTTC. Translated: CASSSRDRGTVSF.

As concerns this clone: Mismatch with germline at one junction end may stem from a read error. The chain employs TRBV28 and TRBJ2-2; weak D call: TRBD1 (6 bases). Germline CDR1 MDHEN, CDR2 SYDVKM. The CDR3 has 16 amino acids. The CDR3 coding sequence is TGTGCCAGCACTTTAGGGCGGACAGCGAACACCGGGGAGCTGTTTTTT. Protein product: CASTLGRTANTGELFF.

V and J are TRBV6-1 and TRBJ1-3, with 11 bases aligning to TRBD1. Losses at the gene ends were 4 bases for V and 2 bases for J; bases not matched to a gene: 4. This CDR3 is built from 16 residues. The V gene's germline CDR1 is MNHNS and CDR2 SASEGT. CDR3 amino acids: CASSGDRGRPGNTIYF. The CDR3 DNA reads TGTGCCAGCAGTGGGGACAGGGGGAGACCTGGAAACACCATATATTTT.

The CDR3 bases are TGTGCCAGCAACGTGGGCAGACTAACCTACGAGCAGTACTTC. Its translation: CASNVGRLTYEQYF. V and J are TRBV7-8 and TRBJ2-7; TRBD2 is a possible D gene (5 bases). CDR1 and CDR2 from the germline V gene are SGHVS and FQNEAQ. CDR3 length: 14 amino acids. Trimming shortened V by 7 bases and J by 2 bases, and 15 bases separated the two germline ends.

The rearrangement joins TRBV9 to TRBJ2-2, with 12 bases that match TRBD2. The CDR3 consists of 16 residues. The germline CDR1 and CDR2 sequences are SGDLS and YYNGEE. With V trimmed by 4 bases and J by 0 bases, 1 base remained unmatched. The CDR3 region is CASSTSGRTNTGELFF. CDR3 nucleotide sequence: TGTGCCAGCAGCACTAGCGGGAGGACGAACACCGGGGAGCTGTTTTTT.

This chain links TRBV12-2 with TRBJ1-1. TRBV12-2 is assigned pseudogene status. The CDR3 is made up of 17 amino acids. CDR3 sequence: CASRWPCFRGLNTEAFF. CDR3 DNA: TGTGCAAGTCGCTGGCCGTGTTTCCGGGGGTTGAACACTGAAGCTTTCTTT.

The chain carries TRBV7-2 and TRBJ2-2; 8 bases map to TRBD1. Germline lookup yields CDR1 SGHTA and CDR2 FQGNSA. The CDR3 totals 15 residues. Trimming took 3 bases from V and 6 from J; bases not matched to a gene: 6. The CDR3: CASSFKDRDAGELFF. Here the CDR3 DNA reads TGTGCCAGCAGCTTTAAGGACAGGGACGCCGGGGAGCTGTTTTTT.

This rearrangement joins TRBV19 to TRBJ2-1; 7 nucleotides align to TRBD2. Trimming at V came to 0 bases and at J to 15 bases, leaving 17 bases not matched to a gene. Germline V gives CDR1 LNHDA, CDR2 SQIVND (reference sequence). CDR3 length equals 16 residues. The CDR3 reads CASSIDLWEGNGGMFF. The CDR3 DNA sequence: TGTGCCAGTAGTATAGACCTTTGGGAGGGGAATGGGGGAATGTTCTTC.

Details on this clone: One junction end disagrees with the germline gene, perhaps due to a read error. The chain has TRBV6-5 and TRBJ2-1; 12 bases are a match to TRBD2. The length of the CDR3 is 16 residues. Germline V gene data show CDR1 as MNHEY and CDR2 as SVGAGI. The CDR3 is CASRYSSGRAGNEQFF. Here the CDR3 DNA reads TGTGCCAGCAGGTACTCTAGCGGGAGGGCGGGCAATGAGCAGTTCTTC.

The gene calls are TRBV5-4 and TRBJ2-7, with 9 bases aligning to TRBD2. The germline CDR1 and CDR2 sequences are SGHNT and YYREEE (reference sequence). Unmatched junction bases numbered 10, after V lost 0 bases and J lost 9 bases. The CDR3 consists of 15 residues. The CDR3 region is CASSLGPREGRVQYF. The DNA for the CDR3 is TGTGCCAGCAGCTTGGGGCCGCGGGAGGGCCGGGTGCAGTACTTC.

The rearrangement links TRBV7-9 to TRBJ2-5; 14 positions match TRBD2. The better agreement between TRBJ2-7 and the DNA end casts doubt on the J call. The CDR3 is made up of 15 amino acids. Looked up from germline, CDR1 is SEHNR and CDR2 is FQNEAQ (reference sequence). The CDR3 nucleotides read TGTGCCAGCAGCTTCAGACTAGCGGGGGGGTCCGAGCAGTACTTC. Amino acids: CASSFRLAGGSEQYF.

V gene TRBV4-2 combines with J gene TRBJ1-4; no reliable D call. Trimming removed 0 bases from V and 4 bases from J, with 12 bases in between. The CDR3 spans 16 residues. Per germline, CDR1 LGHNA and CDR2 YNFKEQ. For the CDR3, the DNA is TGTGCCAGCAGCCAAGAAGCGGGCAGTTATAATGAAAAACTGTTTTTT. It yields the protein CASSQEAGSYNEKLFF.

The chain recombines TRBV12-5 with TRBJ1-2; 8 bases line up with TRBD1. V was pared by 1 base and J by 6 bases, with 4 bases of the junction left unmatched. The CDR3 totals 14 residues. Germline CDR1 is LGHNT and CDR2 is FRNRAP. In DNA form, the CDR3 reads TGTGCTAGTGGTTTGGAGACAGGGGAGCATGGCTACACCTTC. It specifies CASGLETGEHGYTF.

The rearrangement uses TRBV30 and TRBJ2-7, with TRBD1 matching 10 bases. The V and J ends lost 4 bases and 1 base, in that order; junction bases with no gene match: 7. The CDR3 spans 15 residues. The germline V gene has CDR1 GTSNPN and CDR2 SVGIG (reference sequence). The CDR3 region is CAWIRGQGVSYEQYF. CDR3 in DNA: TGTGCCTGGATCCGAGGACAGGGGGTTTCCTACGAGCAGTACTTC.

The rearrangement uses TRBV7-2 and TRBJ2-5; the D gene is possibly TRBD2 (5 bases). This CDR3 has 15 amino acids. Germline V CDR1 and CDR2: SGHTA, FQGNSA. The V end was cut by 1 base, the J end by 5 bases, with 14 bases between. As DNA, the CDR3 is TGTGCCAGCAGCTTAGTCCTCGGGGAATTGGAGACCCAGTACTTC. Translation gives CASSLVLGELETQYF.